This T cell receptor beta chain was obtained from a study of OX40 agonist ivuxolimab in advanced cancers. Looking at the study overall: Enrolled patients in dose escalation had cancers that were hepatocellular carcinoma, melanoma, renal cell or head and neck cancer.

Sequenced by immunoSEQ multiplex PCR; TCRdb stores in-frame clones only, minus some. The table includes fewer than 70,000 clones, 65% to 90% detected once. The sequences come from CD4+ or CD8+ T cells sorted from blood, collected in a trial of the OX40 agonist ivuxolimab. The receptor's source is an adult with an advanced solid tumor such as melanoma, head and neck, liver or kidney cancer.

This CDR3 is CASSTQRATEAFF. The CDR3 DNA is TGCGCCAGCAGCACCCAAAGGGCCACTGAAGCTTTCTTT. The chain is built from TRBV5-1 and TRBJ1-1; unclear D gene. V was shortened by 4 bases and J by 4 bases, with 11 bases between the two germline ends. Germline V gene lookup returns CDR1 SGHRS and CDR2 YFSETQ. The CDR3 loop spans 13 amino acids.